The 5 T cell receptor beta chains below come from one sample, sequenced in a study of blood T cells in healthy people across ages (dated by TCRdb to between 2014 and 2017). Receptors were amplified or captured by 5' RACE. Sequenced using an Illumina HiSeq 2500. A second PCR of roughly 7 to 11 cycles was performed with a sample-barcoded 5' primer and a J-beta primer mix. TCRdb applied fastp at Q25 and MiXCR to the public reads, then kept only in-frame beta chains. Rows matching on CDR3 protein sequence are summarized as one entry with the most common DNA and genes. Counted in this sample were about 580,000 distinct CDR3 sequences; roughly 48% of them appeared once. The ten most abundant clones make up roughly 24% of the sample. Sequencing used blood. The source of these receptors is an elderly man in good health.

This chain uses TRBV7-2 with TRBJ2-7; 7 bases line up with TRBD1. Germline V CDR1 and CDR2: SGHTA, FQGNSA. J lost 6 bases, V lost 6 bases, and 8 bases had no gene match. The CDR3 spans 13 residues. The CDR3 sequence is CASRGQVRTEQYF. As DNA, the CDR3 is TGTGCCAGCAGAGGACAGGTTCGAACCGAGCAGTACTTC.

This clonotype was counted ten times or more. The chain recombines TRBV6-6 with TRBJ1-1; D uncertain. V was pared by 7 bases and J by 6 bases, with 15 bases between. Germline values: CDR1 MNHNY, CDR2 SVGAGI (reference sequence). There are 13 residues in the CDR3. The CDR3 DNA reads as TGTGCCAGCACCCCCGGGTCAAGTTCTGAAGCTTTCTTT. Its protein product is CASTPGSSSEAFF.

This chain joins TRBV29-1 and TRBJ1-4; D is ambiguous. CDR1 is SQVTM, CDR2 ANQGSEA, per germline. The CDR3 is made up of 12 amino acids. Trimming pared 5 bases from V and 3 bases from J, leaving 7 bases between. CDR3 amino acids: CSVLSANEKLFF. The CDR3 nucleotides read TGCAGCGTTTTGTCGGCTAATGAAAAACTGTTTTTT. Complete variable domain (other parts from reference TRBV29-1 and TRBJ1-4): SAVISQKPSRDICQRGTSLTIQCQVDSQVTMMFWYRQQPGQSLTLIATANQGSEATYESGFVIDKFPISRPNLTFSTLTVSNMSPEDSSIYLCSVLSANEKLFFGSGTQLSVL.

This sequence joins TRBV3-1 and TRBJ2-7, with TRBD1 identical over 9 bases. The CDR3 totals 15 residues. Per germline, CDR1 LGHDT and CDR2 YNNKEL (reference sequence). With V trimmed by 1 base and J by 4 bases, 5 bases remained unmatched. DNA of the CDR3: TGTGCCAGCAGCCAAGGCTCGGGACAGGGTTACGAGCAGTACTTC. It yields the protein CASSQGSGQGYEQYF.

This chain uses TRBV5-6 with TRBJ1-1, with D possibly being TRBD1 (5 bases). The CDR3 runs 15 residues. Germline CDR1 and CDR2: SGHDT and YYEEEE. V shed 0 bases and J shed 3 bases, with 12 bases lying between them. The CDR3 spells CASSLVGRVDTEAFF. In DNA form, the CDR3 reads TGTGCCAGCAGCTTGGTTGGCAGGGTGGACACTGAAGCTTTCTTT.